This T cell receptor (beta chain) emerged from a study of blood T cell repertoires in COVID-19. Across the whole study: T cells, B-cell-depleted T cells, or PBMCs supplied cDNA or gDNA.

Clones were sequenced by immunoSEQ multiplex PCR, and TCRdb holds only the in-frame ones, with some missing. This sample has tens of thousands of clones, with approximately 82% found just once. The CDR3 has 13 residues. The germline V gene has CDR1 SGHRS and CDR2 YFSETQ. V was trimmed by 3 bases and J by 1 base, leaving 7 bases between them. V usage is TRBV5-1 and J usage is TRBJ1-1, with unresolved D. This TCR was recovered from an elderly man with acute or convalescent COVID-19. Sequencing was carried out using peripheral blood. In DNA form, the CDR3 reads TGCGCCAGCAGCTCGTCCCGGAACACTGAAGCTTTCTTT. It yields the protein CASSSSRNTEAFF.